This T cell receptor (beta chain) was recovered during a study of T cell responses to AZD1222 COVID-19 vaccine. Broader study findings: Spike was spanned by vaccine-associated CD4 TCRs, which were dominant at 160-218 and 743-854. Repertoire sampling was restricted to post-peak T cell response timepoints.

Produced via immunoSEQ multiplex PCR; TCRdb's table is partial and in-frame only. This sample has approximately 190,000 clones, with roughly 93% found just once. This clone was detected only once. Its antigen is unknown. The receptor's source is an adult in good health. The sample here was peripheral blood, taken on day 0 of AZD1222 vaccination.

CDR3 in DNA: TGTGCCAGCAGCCTAGGGGACAGGGCGACTAATGAAAAACTGTTTTTT. Translation: CASSLGDRATNEKLFF. This sequence joins TRBV3-1 (or the pseudogene TRBV3-2) and TRBJ1-4, with TRBD1 matching 9 bases. V trimming: 4 bases; J trimming: 2 bases; junction bases outside the gene matches: 5. The germline V gene has CDR1 LGHDT and CDR2 YNNKEL (reference sequence). The CDR3 contains 16 residues.